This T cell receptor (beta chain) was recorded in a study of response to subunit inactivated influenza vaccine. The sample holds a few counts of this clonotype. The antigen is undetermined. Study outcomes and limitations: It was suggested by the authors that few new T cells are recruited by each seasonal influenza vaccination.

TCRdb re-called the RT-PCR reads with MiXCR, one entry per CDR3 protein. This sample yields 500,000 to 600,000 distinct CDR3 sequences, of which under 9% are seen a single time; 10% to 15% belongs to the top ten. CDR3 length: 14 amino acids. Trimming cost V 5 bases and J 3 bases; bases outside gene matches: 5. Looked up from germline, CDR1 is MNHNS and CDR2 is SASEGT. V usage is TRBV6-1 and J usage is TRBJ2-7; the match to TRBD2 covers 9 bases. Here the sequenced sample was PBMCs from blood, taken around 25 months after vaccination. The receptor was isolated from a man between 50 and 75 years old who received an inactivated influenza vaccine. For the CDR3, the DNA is TGTGCCAGCAGTATAGCGGGAGTAGGCTACGAGCAGTACTTC. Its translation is CASSIAGVGYEQYF.